This TCR beta chain was observed in a study of cytomegalovirus exposure and HLA in healthy donors. Study conclusions and caveats: Sequencing probably produced one cluster of sequence variants that were highly shared. Presence/absence analyses assumed roughly uniform sequencing depth across donors.

V was shortened by 6 bases and J by 11 bases, with 17 bases between the two germline ends. Germline CDR1 reads SNHLY; CDR2 reads FYNNEI. The CDR3 totals 13 residues. In the PCR, 60 Vbeta and 13 Jbeta primers were used. Sequencing used immunoSEQ multiplex PCR; TCRdb keeps in-frame clones, though not all of them. Its clone listing holds around 210,000 clones. As concerns this clone: Its antigen remains unidentified.

Sequenced: PBMCs. This chain uses TRBV2 with TRBJ1-3; D possibly corresponds to TRBD1 (6 bases). This sequence originates from a girl aged 2 to 9 in good health and CMV-seropositive. The CDR3 loop reads CASRQGPEGPIYF. CDR3 nucleotide sequence: TGTGCCAGCAGGCAGGGGCCGGAAGGGCCCATATATTTT.